This T cell receptor beta chain was sequenced during a study of response to subunit inactivated influenza vaccine. CDR1 and CDR2 from the germline V gene are LNHNV and YYDKDF (reference sequence). The CDR3 is 15 residues long. V was pared by 1 base and J by 3 bases, with 3 bases of the junction left unmatched. Points from the study as a whole: The authors suggested that few new T cells are recruited per seasonal influenza vaccination.

TCRdb reanalysed the RT-PCR reads using MiXCR and keeps one entry per CDR3 protein. The data hold 860,000 or so distinct CDR3 sequences, with 21% observed a single time. With respect to this clonotype: The antigen remains undetermined.

The receptor was derived from a man between 45 and 60 years old who received an inactivated influenza vaccine. Source: PBMCs from blood, taken less than 6 days after vaccination. This chain links TRBV15 with TRBJ2-3, with 8 nucleotides matching TRBD2. The DNA for the CDR3 is TGTGCCACCAGCAGAGTTAGCGGGGCAACAGATACGCAGTATTTT. This sequence encodes CATSRVSGATDTQYF.